Presented here are 4 T cell receptor beta chains from one specimen sequenced in a study of T cell changes during pregnancy in multiple sclerosis. Clones were sequenced by immunoSEQ multiplex PCR, and TCRdb holds only the in-frame ones, with some missing. The sample has tens of thousands of clones; around 92% are singletons. Sequenced: peripheral blood. These receptors came from a female donor with multiple sclerosis, enrolled in a pregnancy study.

The chain has TRBV6-1 and TRBJ2-7, with 10 nucleotides matching TRBD2. This CDR3 is built from 16 residues. The germline V gene encodes CDR1 MNHNS and CDR2 SASEGT. V was pared by 1 base and J by 6 bases, with 9 bases of the junction left unmatched. The CDR3 sequence: CASSEVLAGGSIEQYF. The CDR3 region has the DNA TGTGCCAGCAGTGAAGTGTTAGCGGGAGGCAGTATCGAGCAGTACTTC.

The chain recombines TRBV2 with TRBJ2-1; 10 bases map to TRBD2. This CDR3 region has 14 residues. J gave up 6 bases and V 9 bases, and 8 bases lay outside the gene matches. CDR1 and CDR2 from the germline V gene are SNHLY and FYNNEI. For the CDR3, the DNA is TGTGCCAGTAAGGGAGTAGCGGGGGGCAATGAGCAGTTCTTC. Translation: CASKGVAGGNEQFF.

The count of this clone is one. The chain combines TRBV6-1 with TRBJ2-3; a weak D match, TRBD2 (6 bases). Per germline, CDR1 MNHNS and CDR2 SASEGT. V was cut by 6 bases and J by 7 bases, with 20 bases left in between. This CDR3 is built from 15 residues. The DNA for the CDR3 is TGTGCCAGCAGGGAACCGGGACTGAGGGGAAATACGCAGTATTTT. Its translation is CASREPGLRGNTQYF.

The chain links TRBV19 to TRBJ2-1; TRBD2 agrees at 15 bases. With V trimmed by 9 bases and J by 7 bases, 7 bases remained unmatched. This CDR3 contains 15 residues. CDR1 and CDR2 (germline): LNHDA, SQIVND (reference sequence). For the CDR3, the DNA is TGTGCCAGCCGATCGGGGACTAGCGGGAGGAATGAGCAGTTCTTC. Protein: CASRSGTSGRNEQFF.